The text below deals with one T cell receptor beta chain. The antigen remains unidentified. The source of the sample is a study of T cell responses to AZD1222 COVID-19 vaccine. Study conclusions and caveats: Unmutated variant regions reportedly attract nearly half of all spike-specific TCRs. Elevations in Spike-specific TCR breadth and depth followed administration of two AZD1222 doses.

TCRdb's copy holds only in-frame clones and misses some; the assay was immunoSEQ multiplex PCR. Of about 60,000 clones detected, roughly 84% appear once; the ten largest clones hold around 7.3%. Germline values: CDR1 LGHNA, CDR2 YSLEER. The CDR3 loop spans 15 amino acids. Between the trimmed V and J ends, which lost 0 bases and 5 bases, there was a span of 13 bases. Sequencing used peripheral blood, obtained on day 0 of AZD1222 vaccination. The chain is built from TRBV4-3 and TRBJ1-1; D gene uncertain. This sequence originates from an adult in good health. In nucleotides, the CDR3 is TGCGCCAGCAGCCAAGATCCGTCAATGGGAACTGAAGCTTTCTTT. Translated, it gives CASSQDPSMGTEAFF.